This T cell receptor (beta chain) was sequenced during a study of T cell repertoires and HLA-DP antigens. In the study overall: In vitro CD4+ alloreactivity was against HeLa-presented HLA-DP. DNA input averaged roughly 200 ng in sorted CD137+CD4+ and approximately 1,200 ng in pre-culture CD4+. One alloantigen had more than 9 groove amino acid differences from self, the other one.

This clone was seen just once. Its antigen remains unidentified. Method: immunoSEQ multiplex PCR; TCRdb's copy keeps in-frame clones and lacks some. The sample records roughly 110,000 clones, 80% to 95% being singletons. Sequencing was done on a sample of CD4+ T cells from PBMCs. The sequence derives from a woman in her late teens or twenties in good health and CMV-seronegative.

CDR3 in amino acids: CASSLQGASGELFF. DNA of the CDR3: TGTGCCAGCAGCCTGCAGGGGGCAAGCGGGGAGCTGTTTTTT. V gene TRBV7-9 combines with J gene TRBJ2-2; 8 nucleotides agree with TRBD1. Germline loops: CDR1 SEHNR, CDR2 FQNEAQ (reference sequence). V lost 5 bases and J lost 7; bases outside the gene matches: 6. The CDR3 is 14 residues long.